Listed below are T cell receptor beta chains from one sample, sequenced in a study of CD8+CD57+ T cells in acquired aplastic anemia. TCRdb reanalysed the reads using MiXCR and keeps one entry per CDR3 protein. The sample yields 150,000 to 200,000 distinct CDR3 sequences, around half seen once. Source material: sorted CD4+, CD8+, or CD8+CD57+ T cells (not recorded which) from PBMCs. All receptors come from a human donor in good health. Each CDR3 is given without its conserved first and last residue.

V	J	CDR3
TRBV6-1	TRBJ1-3	ASSPFRESGNTIY
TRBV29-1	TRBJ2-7	SVDKDYEQY
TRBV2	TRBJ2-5	ASRSFGTLQETQY
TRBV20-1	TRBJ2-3	SAYRTGGATDTQY
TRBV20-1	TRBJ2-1	SARGGGIGEQF
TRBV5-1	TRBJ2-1	ASSPGLAGGLNEQF
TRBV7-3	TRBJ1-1	ASSLTFGRMNTEAF
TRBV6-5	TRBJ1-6	ASSWQRYNSPLH
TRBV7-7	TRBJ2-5	ASGQGLAGKETQY
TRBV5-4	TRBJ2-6	ASSSPGLAVSGANVLT